This is a list of T cell receptor beta chains from one sample in a study of cytomegalovirus exposure and HLA in healthy donors. Profiling relied on immunoSEQ multiplex PCR, and the TCRdb table lists in-frame clones only, not all of them. This sample yields a few hundred thousand clones, of which around nine tenths are seen a single time; roughly 2% belongs to the top ten. The sample was PBMCs. These receptors were collected from a woman aged 18-35 years in good health and CMV-seronegative. CDR3s include the opening cysteine and the closing phenylalanine or tryptophan. The D gene is left open where the match is weak. The listing skips clone size in some rows; elsewhere it reads once, few, many or a size class.

D	V	J	size	CDR3	DNA
TRBD2	TRBV5-1	TRBJ2-5	NA	CASSLAGTSGGETQYF	TGCGCCAGCAGCCTGGCCGGGACTAGCGGGGGAGAGACCCAGTACTTC
NA	TRBV19	TRBJ1-3	few	CASSLQVGSGNTIYF	TGTGCCAGTAGTTTACAGGTCGGCTCTGGAAACACCATATATTTT
NA	TRBV5-1	TRBJ1-1	NA	CASSLGPSGVLNTEAFF	TGCGCCAGCAGCTTGGGGCCTTCAGGGGTCTTGAACACTGAAGCTTTCTTT
TRBD1	TRBV6-1	TRBJ1-1	once	CASSARDRGPNF	TGTGCCAGCAGTGCCCGGGACAGGGGACCAAACTTT
TRBD1	TRBV19	TRBJ2-7	NA	CASSRTGPSLEQYF	TGTGCCAGTAGTAGGACAGGACCTAGTTTAGAGCAGTACTTC
NA	TRBV7-9	TRBJ1-1	NA	CSISTVNTEAFF	TGTTCCATTTCGACAGTTAACACTGAAGCTTTCTTT
NA	TRBV15	TRBJ1-2	NA	CATSRGLKGQDIGYTF	TGTGCCACCAGCAGAGGGTTGAAGGGACAAGATATAGGCTACACCTTC
NA	TRBV2	TRBJ1-2	NA	CASRDTPVLSYGYTF	TGTGCCAGCAGGGACACCCCAGTTCTCTCCTATGGCTACACCTTC
TRBD1	TRBV5-1	TRBJ2-5	NA	CASSFGDRSQETQYF	TGCGCCAGCAGCTTTGGGGACAGAAGCCAAGAGACCCAGTACTTC
NA	TRBV25-1	TRBJ2-5	NA	CASSEPPGTQYF	TGTGCCAGCAGTGAACCCCCCGGGACCCAGTACTTC
NA	TRBV11-2	TRBJ2-2	NA	CASSLDGGWTGELFF	TGTGCCAGCAGCTTAGATGGGGGGTGGACCGGGGAGCTGTTTTTT
NA	TRBV2	TRBJ2-7	once	CASSGPTASSYEQYF	TGTGCCAGCAGTGGCCCGACAGCTAGCTCCTACGAGCAGTACTTC
NA	TRBV2	TRBJ1-6	NA	CASSESSLQGSPLHF	TGTGCCAGCAGTGAATCTTCATTGCAGGGTTCACCCCTCCACTTT
TRBD2	TRBV5-4	TRBJ2-7	few	CASTDLPGGSYEQYF	TGTGCCAGCACCGATCTCCCCGGGGGGTCCTACGAGCAGTACTTC
NA	TRBV18	TRBJ2-5	few	CASSPLSNFGERETQYF	TGTGCCAGCTCACCATTATCCAATTTCGGGGAGCGGGAGACCCAGTACTTC
NA	TRBV5-1	TRBJ2-4	NA	CASTPDPGTTNIQYF	TGCGCCAGCACCCCGGATCCCGGGACAACAAACATTCAGTACTTC
TRBD1	TRBV15	TRBJ2-7	once	CATSRDRGQDEQYF	TGTGCCACCAGCAGGGACAGGGGGCAGGACGAGCAGTACTTC
TRBD1	TRBV9	TRBJ2-3	NA	CASSTRTGKSTDTQYF	TGTGCCAGCAGCACCCGGACAGGAAAAAGCACAGATACGCAGTATTTT
NA	TRBV11-2	TRBJ1-6	few	CASSLLQRSPLHF	TGTGCCAGCAGCTTATTACAACGTTCACCCCTCCACTTT
NA	TRBV9	TRBJ1-2	once	CASSVGRGGPDLWDGDYGYTF	TGTGCCAGCAGCGTAGGAAGGGGGGGCCCCGATCTCTGGGATGGGGACTATGGCTACACCTTC
NA	TRBV11-2	TRBJ1-3	NA	CASSLVQYSGNTIYF	TGTGCCAGCAGCTTAGTCCAGTACTCTGGAAACACCATATATTTT
NA	TRBV2	TRBJ1-1	once	CASSDPVMNTEAFF	TGTGCCAGCAGCGATCCAGTGATGAACACTGAAGCTTTCTTT
TRBD2	TRBV2	TRBJ2-1	NA	CAMRGGNEQFF	TGTGCCATGCGGGGGGGCAATGAGCAGTTCTTC
TRBD1	TRBV7-9	TRBJ2-5	once	CSSKGDRDRGTETQYF	TGTTCCAGCAAAGGCGACCGGGACAGGGGAACGGAGACCCAGTACTTC
NA	TRBV27	TRBJ1-2	NA	CASSPKYVGAEGYGYTF	TGTGCCAGCAGTCCGAAGTATGTGGGGGCGGAAGGCTATGGCTACACCTTC
NA	TRBV2	TRBJ2-2	NA	CASSEWEPSNTGELFF	TGTGCCAGCAGTGAATGGGAGCCTAGCAATACCGGGGAGCTGTTTTTT
NA	TRBV7-9	TRBJ1-5	NA	CASSFGSGDWPQHF	TGTGCCAGCAGCTTTGGTTCAGGGGATTGGCCCCAGCATTTT
TRBD2	TRBV7-9	TRBJ2-7	NA	CASSLSWTSGYEQYF	TGTGCCAGCAGCTTATCGTGGACTAGCGGATACGAGCAGTACTTC
TRBD1	TRBV6-5	TRBJ2-1	NA	CATGQEIYNEQFF	TGTGCCACCGGACAGGAGATATACAATGAGCAGTTCTTC
TRBD1	TRBV2	TRBJ2-7	NA	CASSEGGQAKYYEQYF	TGTGCCAGCAGTGAGGGGGGACAGGCGAAGTACTACGAGCAGTACTTC
NA	TRBV2	TRBJ1-5	NA	CASSPDIPNQPQHF	TGTGCCAGCAGTCCCGACATTCCGAATCAGCCCCAGCATTTT
TRBD1	TRBV19	TRBJ1-2	NA	CASSILGDRDYGYTF	TGTGCCAGTAGTATTTTGGGGGACAGGGACTATGGCTACACCTTC
NA	TRBV19	TRBJ2-7	NA	CASSDLRTASYEQYF	TGTGCCAGTAGTGACCTACGGACAGCCTCCTACGAGCAGTACTTC
TRBD2	TRBV7-7	TRBJ2-2	once	CASSPHPLAGGLTGELFF	TGTGCTAGCAGCCCTCACCCACTAGCGGGGGGGCTAACCGGGGAGCTGTTTTTT
NA	TRBV2	TRBJ1-3	NA	CASHPEQKGNTIYF	TGTGCCAGTCATCCGGAGCAAAAGGGAAACACCATATATTTT
NA	TRBV5-1	TRBJ2-2	NA	CASSLASSPGELFF	TGCGCCAGCAGCTTGGCCTCTAGCCCCGGGGAGCTGTTTTTT
NA	TRBV9	TRBJ1-1	NA	CASSPRAANTEAFF	TGTGCCAGCAGCCCCAGGGCCGCGAACACTGAAGCTTTCTTT
NA	TRBV2	TRBJ2-1	NA	CASSPPGTHRGNEQFF	TGTGCCAGCAGCCCCCCCGGGACTCATAGGGGTAATGAGCAGTTCTTC
NA	TRBV4-2	TRBJ1-1	NA	CASSPLLEGLRRTEAFF	TGTGCCAGCAGCCCACTCCTCGAGGGCCTCCGAAGAACTGAAGCTTTCTTT
TRBD2	TRBV5-4	TRBJ2-2	once	CASSPNPTSYGGELFF	TGTGCCAGCAGCCCGAACCCGACTAGCTATGGCGGGGAGCTGTTTTTT
TRBD2	TRBV19	TRBJ2-1	NA	CASSSLATSGGIYNEQFF	TGTGCCAGTAGTAGTTTGGCGACTAGCGGGGGGATATACAATGAGCAGTTCTTC
TRBD1	TRBV4-2	TRBJ2-7	NA	CASSLPDRGSEQYF	TGTGCCAGCAGCCTCCCGGACAGGGGCTCCGAGCAGTACTTC
TRBD1	TRBV10-3	TRBJ1-1	NA	CAISEDRAEAFF	TGTGCCATCAGTGAAGACAGGGCTGAAGCTTTCTTT
TRBD2	TRBV6-5	TRBJ2-7	NA	CASSSLPAGGTYEQYF	TGTGCCAGCAGTTCATTACCAGCGGGGGGAACCTACGAGCAGTACTTC
TRBD1	TRBV27	TRBJ1-5	NA	CASSHDRVNQPQHF	TGTGCCAGCAGTCACGACAGGGTTAATCAGCCCCAGCATTTT
NA	TRBV5-5	TRBJ2-1	NA	CASMGGARSSYNEQFF	TGTGCCAGCATGGGGGGGGCCCGGTCCTCCTACAATGAGCAGTTCTTC
NA	TRBV5-1	TRBJ1-2	NA	CASSPLTGSPSNYGYTF	TGCGCCAGCAGCCCGCTGACAGGCTCCCCCTCTAACTATGGCTACACCTTC